This paragraph covers one T cell receptor (beta chain) sequence. The data stem from a study of shared clonotypes between healthy human individuals. The length of the CDR3 is 13 residues. The V end lost 1 base, the J end lost 6 bases, and 6 bases lay between the germline ends. Germline V gene data show CDR1 as MNHEY and CDR2 as SMNVEV (reference sequence). CD45RO-negative CD8 cells positively selected for CCR7 made up the naive population, which excluded terminally differentiated effector memory CD45RA+ cells. Adult donors, all healthy and HIV-negative, had no recent acute infections or vaccinations. Method: immunoSEQ multiplex PCR; TCRdb's copy keeps in-frame clones and lacks some. The sample holds 2 million to 2.5 million clones; about 95% are singletons and the top ten take 0.85% to 1.3%.

This TCR derives from a man between 18 and 29 years old in good health. This chain uses TRBV27 with TRBJ2-2, with D perhaps assigned TRBD1 or TRBD2 (5 bases each). The specimen sequenced was naive CD8+ T cells sorted from blood. The CDR3 bases are TGTGCCAGCAGTTTATGGGACGCCGGGGAGCTGTTTTTT. It encodes CASSLWDAGELFF.